Listed below are T cell receptor beta chains from one sample, sequenced in a study of T cells in Graves' hyperthyroidism and ophthalmopathy. TCRdb re-derived calls from the multiplex PCR reads in MiXCR, one entry per CDR3 protein. Of about 260,000 distinct CDR3 sequences in the sample, about 20% were seen once. The sample was blood. These receptors came from a man aged 25 to 40 with Graves' ophthalmopathy. Both conserved end residues are trimmed from each CDR3. A D gene is named only where the DNA matches it firmly. Clone size is shown for a subset of rows, as once, few, many or a class of expanded clone.

clone size | D gene | V gene | CDR3 protein
- | - | TRBV5-1 | ASSLASDATNEKLF
- | - | TRBV2 | ASSARDNVQY
- | TRBD2 | TRBV6-1 | ASIALSLAGGPNEQF
- | - | TRBV6-1 | ASNVGNQPQH
many | - | TRBV7-3 | ASALGGGVNTEAF
many | TRBD1 | TRBV28 | ASSLGTANQPQH
few | - | TRBV10-3 | AISEVGEQF
many | - | TRBV2 | ASSETGIDYNEQF
- | TRBD2 | TRBV3-1 | ASSQDRAGATTQY
- | TRBD1 | TRBV5-6 | ASSLIDRVEAF
many | - | TRBV29-1 | SVRPLAGEDGYT
- | - | TRBV19 | ASSIFGQGLTDTQY
many | - | TRBV7-9 | ASSFQTGMGDTQY
- | - | TRBV28 | ASKGTGGTRLEKLF
few | - | TRBV18 | ASSPVDRHYEQY
many | TRBD1 | TRBV2 | ASNERRGRNGYT
few | - | TRBV5-1 | ASSLVSSLNEQF
- | - | TRBV19 | ASKKEGGRANNEQF
many | TRBD2 | TRBV27 | ASSPFKGLAGVDEQF
once | - | TRBV3-1 | ASSPTPGPGEQF
few | TRBD1 | TRBV9 | ASSGTGIMDTGLYGYT
many | - | TRBV30 | AWSVRPLGRNTEAF
- | - | TRBV12-3/TRBV12-4 | ASSRGGGRTEAF
- | - | TRBV7-8 | ASSMASTDTQY
few | - | TRBV11-2 | ASSFNNRAYGYT
- | - | TRBV2 | ASSEGSLSGNQPQH
few | - | TRBV6-1 | ASSRTAYGYT
many | - | TRBV11-2 | ASSLMLEQY
many | - | TRBV5-1 | ASSFGGNTEAF
- | TRBD1 | TRBV27 | ASGARDRGLGYT
- | - | TRBV2 | AIRTAEGDSPLH
- | - | TRBV6-5 | ASSYSGGLTDTQY
few | - | TRBV9 | ASSVYVGTEQF
- | TRBD1 | TRBV3-1 | ASSPNWRQGTSGANVLT
- | TRBD2 | TRBV20-1 | SARIGLAGARRRNEQF
many | TRBD2 | TRBV5-6 | ASSHLATSGTGTQY
many | TRBD2 | TRBV18 | ASSPPSPGGSNEQF
- | TRBD1 | TRBV19 | ASSLRDRAHHEQF
many | - | TRBV7-7 | ASSPRLEGGNEQF
- | TRBD1 | TRBV6-1 | ASSGTGDHQPQH
- | TRBD2 | TRBV24-1 | ATSDRTSANGDTQY
- | - | TRBV19 | ASSIDLSSEAF
- | TRBD1 | TRBV3-1 | ASSPSSTGGVFQPQH
- | TRBD2 | TRBV5-1 | ASSPYVAGVVADTQY
few | - | TRBV14 | ASSQPQDILAEGVTDTQY
once | - | TRBV6-1 | ASSEGTGTIPYYEQY
- | - | TRBV9 | ASSVSGSGTDTQY
many | TRBD1 | TRBV20-1 | SASTGQVYNEQF
many | - | TRBV30 | AWSALGLQAF
- | - | TRBV14 | ASSHRMRGAEAF
few | - | TRBV3-1 | ASSIGSIPQETQY
few | - | TRBV7-9 | ASSRESYEQY
many | TRBD1 | TRBV28 | ASSLAGRQGQGYT
- | - | TRBV12-3/TRBV12-4 | ASSLGGRSVDEKLF
- | TRBD1 | TRBV6-2/TRBV6-3 | ASSLPTGGRNGYT